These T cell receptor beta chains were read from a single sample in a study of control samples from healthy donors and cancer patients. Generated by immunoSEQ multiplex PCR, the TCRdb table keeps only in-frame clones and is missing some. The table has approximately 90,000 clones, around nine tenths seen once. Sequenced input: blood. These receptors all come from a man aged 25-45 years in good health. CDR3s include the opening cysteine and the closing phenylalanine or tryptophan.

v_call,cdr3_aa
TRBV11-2,CASSSSVTDTQYF
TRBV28,CASSLTKNTEAFF
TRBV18,CASSPDMNTEAFF
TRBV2,CASSVGGGFNEQFF
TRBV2,CASSLVGGNEQFF
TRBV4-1,CASSHGGAEAFF
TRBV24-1,CATNVRGGGTDTQYF
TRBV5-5,CASSETSGGETQYF
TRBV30,CALQGGSTDTQYF
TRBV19,CASNKGRVGTDTQYF
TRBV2,CASSKTGAGGYTF
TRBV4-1,CASSQVIQTYNEQFF
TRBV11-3,CASSLAPGVEETQYF
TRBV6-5,CASSYRGGGYNEQFF
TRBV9,CASSEEDREDYGYTF
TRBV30,CACKTDRENIQYF
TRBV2,CASGNSGVYQETQYF
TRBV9,CASAGGGPGEQFF
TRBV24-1,CATSEGLANYGYTF
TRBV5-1,CASSLDRDNTIYF
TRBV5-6,CASSRGQADNSPLHF
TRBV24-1,CATSEGAAGANVLTF
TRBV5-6,CASSLEGLAASSYNEQFF
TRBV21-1,CASSSCDSNQPQHF
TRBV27,CASSFSSGEQYF
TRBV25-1,CASSPGGQGENQPQHF